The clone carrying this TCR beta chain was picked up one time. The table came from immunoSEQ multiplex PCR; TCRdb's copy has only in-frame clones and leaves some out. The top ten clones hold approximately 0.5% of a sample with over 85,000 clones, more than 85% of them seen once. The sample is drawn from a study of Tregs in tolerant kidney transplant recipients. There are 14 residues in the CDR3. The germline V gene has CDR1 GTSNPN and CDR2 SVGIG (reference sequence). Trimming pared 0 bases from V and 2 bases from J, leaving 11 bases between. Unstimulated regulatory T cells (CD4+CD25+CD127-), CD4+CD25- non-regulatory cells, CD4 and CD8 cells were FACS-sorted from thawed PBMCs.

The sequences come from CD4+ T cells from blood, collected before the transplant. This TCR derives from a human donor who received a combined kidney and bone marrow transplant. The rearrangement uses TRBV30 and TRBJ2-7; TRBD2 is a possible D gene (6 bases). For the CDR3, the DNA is TGTGCCTGGAGTGTAAATAGCGGACCCTACGAGCAGTACTTC. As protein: CAWSVNSGPYEQYF.